These 8 T cell receptor beta chains came from one sample sequenced in a study of tumor-infiltrating lymphocytes in primary liver carcinoma. Co-extraction of both nucleic acids (RNA and DNA) used roughly 19-33 mg of unsorted bulk tissue. From 400 to 550 ng total RNA, TCR beta cDNA was generated with a primer in the constant region. A slightly modified ARM-PCR protocol with three nested multiplex PCR rounds produced these TCR beta libraries. Investigators reported that the first two PCR rounds, at roughly 10 cycles each, used TRBV1-TRBV30 forward primers with a C-beta reverse primer. TCRdb fed the multiplex PCR reads into MiXCR, producing one record per CDR3 protein. The sample shows roughly 36,000 distinct CDR3 sequences, roughly 73% of them seen only once. The sample consisted of tumor-adjacent normal liver tissue. The receptors here all came from a man aged 35-49 years with primary liver carcinoma and hepatitis B virus infection.

Concerning this clonotype itself: No conserved phenylalanine or tryptophan ends this CDR3, so it is likely a read error. CDR3: CSARTPPRRAINTQYL. As DNA, the CDR3 is TGCAGTGCTAGAACCCCCCCGCGGCGTGCGATAAATACGCAGTATCTT. The gene calls are TRBV20-1 and TRBJ2-3; D call uncertain. Trimming cost V 2 bases and J 7 bases, with 22 bases left between them. CDR3 size: 16 residues. Germline V lookup: CDR1 DFQATT, CDR2 SNEGSKA (reference sequence).

To note about this clonotype: A read error may account for a junction end that differs from germline. The CDR3: CASNLEASQEIQYF. Written as DNA, the CDR3 is TGTGCCAGTAACTTGGAGGCTAGCCAAGAGATCCAGTACTTC. This sequence joins TRBV5-6 and TRBJ2-5, with a weak D call TRBD2 (5 bases). The CDR3 consists of 14 residues. Germline-derived CDR1 and CDR2 are SGHDT and YYEEEE. Complete variable domain (other parts from reference TRBV5-6 and TRBJ2-5): DAGVTQSPTHLIKTRGQQVTLRCSPKSGHDTVSWYQQALGQGPQFIFQYYEEEERQRGNFPDRFSGHQFPNYSSELNVNALLLGDSALYLCASNLEASQEIQYFGPGTRLLVL.

This clonotype came up many times. This chain connects TRBV7-9 to TRBJ2-3; weak D call: TRBD2 (5 bases). CDR3 length equals 17 residues. Trimming removed 1 base at V and 1 base at J, with 15 bases between. CDR1 and CDR2 from the germline V gene are SEHNR and FQNEAQ (reference sequence). This CDR3 reads CASSLDRGWRRTDTQYF. The CDR3 DNA follows: TGTGCCAGCAGCTTAGATAGAGGGTGGCGGCGCACAGATACGCAGTATTTT.

Turning to this clonotype: One end of the junction is discordant with germline, which a read error may explain. The J gene is TRBJ1-1, the V gene TRBV6-2 or TRBV6-3; TRBD1 might be the D (6 bases). Germline V gives CDR1 MNHEY, CDR2 SVGEGT. This CDR3 region has 15 residues. For the CDR3, the DNA is TGTGCCAGCAGTATAAACAGGGCGGGGAACATTGAAGTTTTCTTT. Its translation is CASSINRAGNIEVFF.

The rearrangement links TRBV5-6 to TRBJ2-2; D may be TRBD1 (6 bases). The germline V gene has CDR1 SGHDT and CDR2 YYEEEE. CDR3 length equals 15 residues. Trimming stripped 3 bases from V and 0 bases from J, with 9 bases between. CDR3 loop: CASSSGHTNTGELFF. The CDR3 DNA is TGTGCCAGCAGCTCGGGACATACGAACACCGGGGAGCTGTTTTTT.

Regarding this clonotype: One end of the junction varies from germline; a read error may be responsible. V is TRBV11-1 and J is TRBJ2-7, with D tentatively TRBD1 or TRBD2 (5 bases each). CDR1 and CDR2 (germline): SGHAT, FQDESV (reference sequence). The length of the CDR3 is 13 residues. The DNA for the CDR3 is TGTGCCTGCAGGGAGAGGCGATCCTACGAGCATTACTTC. This codes for CACRERRSYEHYF. The entire variable domain, with the rest obtained from reference TRBV11-1 and TRBJ2-7, is as follows: EAEVAQSPRYKITEKSQAVAFWCDPISGHATLYWYRQILGQGPELLVQFQDESVVDDSQLPKDRFSAERLKGVDSTLKIQPAELGDSAMYLCACRERRSYEHYFGPGTRLTVT.

By its share, this clonotype is medium-sized. This chain joins TRBV7-3 and TRBJ2-7; possible D gene TRBD1, 5 bases. Germline V gene data show CDR1 as SGHTA and CDR2 as FQGTGA. V was cut by 3 bases and J by 5 bases, with 8 bases left in between. CDR3 length: 12 amino acids. The CDR3 here is CASSFRVHEQYF. CDR3 DNA sequence: TGTGCCAGCAGCTTCAGGGTCCACGAGCAGTACTTC. The complete variable domain, with remaining parts taken from reference TRBV7-3 and TRBJ2-7, reads GAGVSQTPSNKVTEKGKYVELRCDPISGHTALYWYRQSLGQGPEFLIYFQGTGAADDSGLPNDRFFAVRPEGSVSTLKIQRTERGDSAVYLCASSFRVHEQYFGPGTRLTVT.

This clonotype is deemed medium-sized. The chain couples TRBV29-1 to TRBJ1-3, with TRBD1 identical over 9 bases. Unmatched junction bases numbered 7, after V lost 3 bases and J lost 4 bases. This CDR3 spans 15 amino acids. Germline V gene data show CDR1 as SQVTM and CDR2 as ANQGSEA. The DNA of the CDR3 is TGCAGCGTTGACTCAGGGACAGGGAGAGGAAACACCATATATTTT. It yields the protein CSVDSGTGRGNTIYF. Based on the CDR3 plus reference TRBV29-1 and TRBJ1-3, the full variable domain is SAVISQKPSRDICQRGTSLTIQCQVDSQVTMMFWYRQQPGQSLTLIATANQGSEATYESGFVIDKFPISRPNLTFSTLTVSNMSPEDSSIYLCSVDSGTGRGNTIYFGEGSWLTVV.